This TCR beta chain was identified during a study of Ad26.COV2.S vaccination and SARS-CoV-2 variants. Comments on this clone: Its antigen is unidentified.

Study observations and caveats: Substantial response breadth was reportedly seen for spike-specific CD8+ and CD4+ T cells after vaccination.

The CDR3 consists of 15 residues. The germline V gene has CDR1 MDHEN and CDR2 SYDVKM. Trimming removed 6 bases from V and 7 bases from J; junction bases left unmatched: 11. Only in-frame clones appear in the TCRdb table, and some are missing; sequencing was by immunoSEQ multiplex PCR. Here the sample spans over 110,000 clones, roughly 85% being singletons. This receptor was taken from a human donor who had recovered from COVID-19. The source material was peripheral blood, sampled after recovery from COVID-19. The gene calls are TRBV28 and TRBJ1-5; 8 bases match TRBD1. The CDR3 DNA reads TGTGCCAGCAGCAAGAACAGGGGGGTCGGGCAGCCCCAGCATTTT. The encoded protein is CASSKNRGVGQPQHF.